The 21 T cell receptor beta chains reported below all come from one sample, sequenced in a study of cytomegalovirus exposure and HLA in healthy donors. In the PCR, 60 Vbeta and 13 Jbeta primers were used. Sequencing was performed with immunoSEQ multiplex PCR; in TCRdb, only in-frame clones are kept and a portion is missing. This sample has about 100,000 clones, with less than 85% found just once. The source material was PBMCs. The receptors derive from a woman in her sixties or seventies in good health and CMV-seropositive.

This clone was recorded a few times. This chain's CDR3 is CASSYGGLNTEAFF. The CDR3 DNA follows: TGTGCCAGTAGTTACGGGGGACTGAACACTGAAGCTTTCTTT. This chain joins TRBV19 and TRBJ1-1; TRBD1 might be the D (5 bases). The germline V and J ends were trimmed by 5 bases and 0 bases, with 10 bases remaining between them. Germline CDR1 LNHDA, CDR2 SQIVND (reference sequence). The CDR3 covers 14 residues.

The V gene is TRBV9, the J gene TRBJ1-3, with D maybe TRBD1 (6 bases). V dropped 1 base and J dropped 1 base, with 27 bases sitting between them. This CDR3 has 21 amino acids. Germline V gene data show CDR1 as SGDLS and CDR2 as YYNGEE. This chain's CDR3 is CASSVRPIPQQGKRSGNTIYF. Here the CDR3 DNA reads TGTGCCAGCAGCGTAAGACCCATACCGCAACAGGGAAAGAGATCTGGAAACACCATATATTTT.

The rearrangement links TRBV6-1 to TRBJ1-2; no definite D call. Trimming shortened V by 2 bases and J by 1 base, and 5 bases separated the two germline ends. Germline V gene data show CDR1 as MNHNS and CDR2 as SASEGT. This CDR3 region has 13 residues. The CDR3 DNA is TGTGCCAGCAGTGAATTTAGTAACTATGGCTACACCTTC. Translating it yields CASSEFSNYGYTF.

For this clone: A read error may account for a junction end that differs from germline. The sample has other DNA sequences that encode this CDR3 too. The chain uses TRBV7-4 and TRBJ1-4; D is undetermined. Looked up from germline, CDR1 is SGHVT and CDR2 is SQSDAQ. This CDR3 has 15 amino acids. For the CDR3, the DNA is TGTGCCAGCAGCTTCACACCCCCAACGAATGAAAAACTGTTTTTT. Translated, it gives CASSFTPPTNEKLFF.

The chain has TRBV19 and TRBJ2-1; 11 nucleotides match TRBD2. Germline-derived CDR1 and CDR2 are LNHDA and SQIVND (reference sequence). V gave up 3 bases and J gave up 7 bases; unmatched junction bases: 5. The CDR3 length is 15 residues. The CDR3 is CASSIQSSGRNEQFF. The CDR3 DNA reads TGTGCCAGTAGTATCCAATCTAGCGGGAGGAATGAGCAGTTCTTC.

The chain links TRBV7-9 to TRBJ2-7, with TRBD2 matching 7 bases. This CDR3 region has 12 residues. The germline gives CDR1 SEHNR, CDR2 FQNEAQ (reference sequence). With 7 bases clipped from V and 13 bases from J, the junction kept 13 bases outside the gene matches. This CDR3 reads CASNPTAGAFYF. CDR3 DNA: TGTGCCAGCAACCCGACGGCGGGAGCGTTTTACTTC. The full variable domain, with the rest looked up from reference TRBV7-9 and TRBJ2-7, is DTGVSQNPRHKITKRGQNVTFRCDPISEHNRLYWYRQTLGQGPEFLTYFQNEAQLEKSRLLSDRFSAERPKGSFSTLEIQRTEQGDSAMYLCASNPTAGAFYFGPGTRLTVT.

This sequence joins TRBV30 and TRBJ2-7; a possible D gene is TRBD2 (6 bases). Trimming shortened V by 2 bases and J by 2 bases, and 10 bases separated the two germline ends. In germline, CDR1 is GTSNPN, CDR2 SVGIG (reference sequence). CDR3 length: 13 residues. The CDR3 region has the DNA TGTGCCTGGAGTCTCGGCGGGGCCTACGAGCAGTACTTC. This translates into CAWSLGGAYEQYF.

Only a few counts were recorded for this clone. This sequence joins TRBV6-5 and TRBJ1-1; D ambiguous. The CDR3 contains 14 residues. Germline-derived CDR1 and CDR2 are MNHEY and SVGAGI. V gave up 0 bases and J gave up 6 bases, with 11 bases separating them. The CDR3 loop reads CASSYSTGIAEAFF. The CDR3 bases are TGTGCCAGCAGTTACTCAACGGGGATAGCTGAAGCTTTCTTT.

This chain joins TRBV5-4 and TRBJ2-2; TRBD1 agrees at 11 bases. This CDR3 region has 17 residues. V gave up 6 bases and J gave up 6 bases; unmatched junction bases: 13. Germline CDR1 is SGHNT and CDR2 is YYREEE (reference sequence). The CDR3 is CASTFIRGQGVSGELFF. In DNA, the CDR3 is TGTGCCAGCACCTTTATAAGGGGACAGGGGGTTTCCGGGGAGCTGTTTTTT.

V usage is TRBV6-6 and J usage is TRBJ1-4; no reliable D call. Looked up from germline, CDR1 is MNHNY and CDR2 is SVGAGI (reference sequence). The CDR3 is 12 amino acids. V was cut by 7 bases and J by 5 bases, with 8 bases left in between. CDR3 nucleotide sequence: TGTGCCAGCAAAACGGTGAATGAAAAACTGTTTTTT. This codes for CASKTVNEKLFF.

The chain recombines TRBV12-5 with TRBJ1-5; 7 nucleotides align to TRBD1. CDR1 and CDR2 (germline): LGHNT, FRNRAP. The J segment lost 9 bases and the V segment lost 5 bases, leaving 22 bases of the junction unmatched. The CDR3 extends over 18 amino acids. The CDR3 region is CASGTAGQIFRVMLPQHF. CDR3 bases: TGTGCTAGTGGTACCGCGGGACAGATTTTTAGGGTCATGTTGCCCCAGCATTTT. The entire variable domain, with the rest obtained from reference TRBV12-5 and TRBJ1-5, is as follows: DARVTQTPRHKVTEMGQEVTMRCQPILGHNTVFWYRQTMMQGLELLAYFRNRAPLDDSGMPKDRFSAEMPDATLATLKIQPSEPRDSAVYFCASGTAGQIFRVMLPQHFGDGTRLSIL.

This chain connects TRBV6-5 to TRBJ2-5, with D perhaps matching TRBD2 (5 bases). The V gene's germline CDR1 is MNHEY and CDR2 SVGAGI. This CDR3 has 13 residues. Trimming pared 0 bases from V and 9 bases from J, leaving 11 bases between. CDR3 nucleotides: TGTGCCAGCAGTTACTCACCCGAGGAGGCCCAGTACTTC. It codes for CASSYSPEEAQYF.

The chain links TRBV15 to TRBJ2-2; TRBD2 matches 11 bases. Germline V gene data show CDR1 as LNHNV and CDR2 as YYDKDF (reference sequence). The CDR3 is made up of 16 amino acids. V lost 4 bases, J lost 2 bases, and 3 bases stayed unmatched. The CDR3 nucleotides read TGTGCCACCAGCACGGGACTAGCGGTTAACACCGGGGAGCTGTTTTTT. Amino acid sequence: CATSTGLAVNTGELFF.

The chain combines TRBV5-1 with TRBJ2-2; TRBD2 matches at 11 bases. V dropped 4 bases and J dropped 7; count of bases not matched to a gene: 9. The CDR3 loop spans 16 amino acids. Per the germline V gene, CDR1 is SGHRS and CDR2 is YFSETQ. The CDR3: CASSPLAGGSVGELFF. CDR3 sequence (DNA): TGCGCCAGCAGCCCCCTAGCGGGAGGATCTGTCGGGGAGCTGTTTTTT.

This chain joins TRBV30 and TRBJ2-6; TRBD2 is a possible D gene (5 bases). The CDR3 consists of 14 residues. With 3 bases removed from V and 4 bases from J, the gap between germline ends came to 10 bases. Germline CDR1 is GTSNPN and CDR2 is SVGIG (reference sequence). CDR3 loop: CAWRGSPGANVLTF. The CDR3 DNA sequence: TGTGCCTGGAGGGGGAGTCCCGGGGCCAACGTCCTGACTTTC.

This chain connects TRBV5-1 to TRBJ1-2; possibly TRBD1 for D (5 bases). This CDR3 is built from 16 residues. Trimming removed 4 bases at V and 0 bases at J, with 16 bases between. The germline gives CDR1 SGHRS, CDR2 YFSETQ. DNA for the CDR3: TGCGCCAGCAGCCAGGGCGGCCTCTTCACTAACTATGGCTACACCTTC. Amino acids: CASSQGGLFTNYGYTF.

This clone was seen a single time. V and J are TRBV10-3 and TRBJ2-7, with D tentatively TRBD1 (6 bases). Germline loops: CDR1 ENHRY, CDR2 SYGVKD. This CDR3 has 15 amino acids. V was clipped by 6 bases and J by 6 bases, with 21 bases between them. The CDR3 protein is CAISRTEARNSEQYF. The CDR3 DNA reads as TGTGCCATCAGCAGGACAGAGGCCAGGAATTCCGAGCAGTACTTC.

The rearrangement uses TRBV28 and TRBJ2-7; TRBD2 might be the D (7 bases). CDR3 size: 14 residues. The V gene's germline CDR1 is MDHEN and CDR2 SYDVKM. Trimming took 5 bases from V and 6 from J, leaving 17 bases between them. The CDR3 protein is CASSPRGGGLEQYF. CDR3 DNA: TGTGCCAGCAGTCCTAGAGGGGGGGGGCTCGAGCAGTACTTC.

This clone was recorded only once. In DNA, the CDR3 is TGTGCCAGCAAACTTAGGAGGGGCGACACTGAAGCTTTCTTT. This sequence encodes CASKLRRGDTEAFF. The chain couples TRBV2 to TRBJ1-1; a possible D gene is TRBD1 (5 bases). Germline V gives CDR1 SNHLY, CDR2 FYNNEI. This CDR3 has 14 residues. With 7 bases removed from V and 3 bases from J, the gap between germline ends came to 15 bases.

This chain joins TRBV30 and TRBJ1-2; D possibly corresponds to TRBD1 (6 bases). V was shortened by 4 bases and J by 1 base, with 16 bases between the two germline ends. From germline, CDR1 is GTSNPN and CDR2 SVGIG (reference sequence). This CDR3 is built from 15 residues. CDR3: CAWTGGQNYNYGYTF. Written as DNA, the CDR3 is TGTGCCTGGACCGGGGGGCAGAACTATAACTATGGCTACACCTTC. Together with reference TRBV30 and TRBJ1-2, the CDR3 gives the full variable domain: SQTIHQWPATLVQPVGSPLSLECTVEGTSNPNLYWYRQAAGRGLQLLFYSVGIGQISSEVPQNLSASRPQDRQFILSSKKLLLSDSGFYLCAWTGGQNYNYGYTFGSGTRLTVV.

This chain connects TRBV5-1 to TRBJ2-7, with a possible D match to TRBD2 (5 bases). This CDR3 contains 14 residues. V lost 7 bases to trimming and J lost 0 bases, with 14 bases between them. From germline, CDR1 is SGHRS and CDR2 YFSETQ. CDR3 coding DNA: TGCGCCAGCCGGGGAAGGGTCTTCTCCTACGAGCAGTACTTC. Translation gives CASRGRVFSYEQYF.